The 27 T cell receptor beta chains below all came from one sample that was sequenced in a study of blood T cell repertoires in COVID-19. Sequencing was performed with immunoSEQ multiplex PCR; in TCRdb, only in-frame clones are kept and a portion is missing. The sample yields about 240,000 clones, approximately 85% seen once. The sequenced sample consisted of peripheral blood. These receptors were collected from a man aged 50 to 60 with acute or convalescent COVID-19.

The rearrangement links TRBV6-5 to TRBJ2-7; 9 bases fit TRBD1. CDR1 is MNHEY, CDR2 SVGAGI, per germline. The CDR3 runs to 14 residues. Unmatched junction bases numbered 8, after V lost 5 bases and J lost 6 bases. DNA for the CDR3: TGTGCCAGCAGTCACCGGGACAGGGTCGGCGAGCAGTACTTC. This encodes CASSHRDRVGEQYF.

This clone appeared once. The chain combines TRBV2 with TRBJ2-1; 9 bases are a match to TRBD1. The CDR3 totals 17 residues. With V trimmed by 4 bases and J by 2 bases, 9 bases remained unmatched. CDR1 and CDR2 from the germline V gene are SNHLY and FYNNEI. The CDR3 sequence: CASSARQTGGPYNEQFF. Here the CDR3 DNA reads TGTGCCAGCAGTGCCCGCCAGACAGGGGGGCCCTACAATGAGCAGTTCTTC.

The chain is built from TRBV11-2 and TRBJ2-1; 11 bases agree with TRBD2. Germline CDR1 and CDR2: SGHAT and FQNNGV. The CDR3 is made up of 17 amino acids. Trimming cost V 5 bases and J 6 bases; bases outside gene matches: 12. The CDR3 DNA is TGTGCCAGCAGCCTCTTTCGGGGAACTAGCGGGGGCAATGAGCAGTTCTTC. Protein product: CASSLFRGTSGGNEQFF.

The chain recombines TRBV5-1 with TRBJ1-4; no reliable D call. Per germline, CDR1 SGHRS and CDR2 YFSETQ. With 0 bases removed from V and 3 bases from J, the gap between germline ends came to 9 bases. The CDR3 contains 15 residues. CDR3 loop: CASSLAPGPNEKLFF. DNA of the CDR3: TGCGCCAGCAGCTTGGCGCCAGGCCCTAATGAAAAACTGTTTTTT.

Only a few counts were recorded for this clone. V and J are TRBV7-6 and TRBJ2-2; TRBD1 is a possible D gene (5 bases). The CDR3 is made up of 16 amino acids. Trimming took 2 bases from V and 3 from J, leaving 13 bases between them. Germline V CDR1 and CDR2: SGHVS, FNYEAQ. CDR3 DNA sequence: TGTGCCAGCAGCTTATTTGTCAGGGCAGACACCGGGGAGCTGTTTTTT. Encoded protein: CASSLFVRADTGELFF.

The chain is built from TRBV24-1 and TRBJ2-1; D gene ambiguous. The V and J ends lost 8 bases and 7 bases respectively, with 11 bases between them. The CDR3 totals 12 residues. Germline CDR1 KGHDR, CDR2 SFDVKD. CDR3 protein: CATTSNSNEQFF. CDR3 sequence (DNA): TGTGCCACCACATCGAACTCTAATGAGCAGTTCTTC.

V usage is TRBV6-5 and J usage is TRBJ1-6, with a weak D call TRBD1 (6 bases). Germline V gene data show CDR1 as MNHEY and CDR2 as SVGAGI. V lost 2 bases and J 15 bases, leaving 17 bases between the germline ends. This CDR3 region has 14 residues. DNA of the CDR3: TGTGCCAGCAGTTACCGGACGGGGGGGCGTCTCCTCCACTTT. Translation: CASSYRTGGRLLHF.

The chain joins TRBV6-5 to TRBJ2-3; D is possibly TRBD1 (6 bases). Germline values: CDR1 MNHEY, CDR2 SVGAGI. Trimming cost V 3 bases and J 6 bases, with 19 bases left between them. The CDR3 covers 16 residues. CDR3 sequence (DNA): TGTGCCAGCAGTTATAGGCCAGGGGAAGCTATGGATACGCAGTATTTT. Protein product: CASSYRPGEAMDTQYF.

The chain uses TRBV28 and TRBJ2-2; 9 nucleotides match TRBD1. The V gene's germline CDR1 is MDHEN and CDR2 SYDVKM. CDR3 size: 17 residues. V shed 6 bases and J 4 bases; nucleotides not matched to a gene: 12. The chain's CDR3 is CASSYFTGTGSTGELFF. CDR3 sequence (DNA): TGTGCCAGCAGCTACTTCACCGGGACAGGGAGCACCGGGGAGCTGTTTTTT.

V usage is TRBV6-5 and J usage is TRBJ1-3; no firm D call. V lost 5 bases and J lost 0, with 8 bases in between. Per germline, CDR1 MNHEY and CDR2 SVGAGI. This CDR3 is built from 14 residues. CDR3 amino acids: CASSPSFSGNTIYF. CDR3 in DNA: TGTGCCAGCAGTCCATCATTCTCTGGAAACACCATATATTTT.

This chain connects TRBV5-5 to TRBJ2-7, with 11 bases identical to TRBD1. CDR1 is SGHKS, CDR2 YYEKEE, per germline (reference sequence). After removal of 1 base from V and 4 bases from J, the junction contained 4 bases not matched to a gene. This CDR3 contains 15 residues. CDR3 coding DNA: TGTGCCAGCAGCTTGTTGGGGACAGGGGGATACGAGCAGTACTTC. Protein sequence: CASSLLGTGGYEQYF.

This clone was observed a few times. The J gene is TRBJ1-6, the V gene TRBV6-6; D remains ambiguous. CDR1 and CDR2 (germline): MNHNY, SVGAGI (reference sequence). There are 12 residues in the CDR3. Trimming shortened V by 8 bases and J by 11 bases, and 13 bases separated the two germline ends. As DNA, the CDR3 is TGTGCCAGCGGGCGGGAATTTCCACCCCTCCACTTT. It is translated as CASGREFPPLHF.

This clone has more than one count but fewer than ten. The chain joins TRBV15 to TRBJ2-5; weak D call: TRBD2 (6 bases). Germline V gene sequence: CDR1 LNHNV, CDR2 YYDKDF (reference sequence). The CDR3 is 15 amino acids. Trimming took off 3 bases at V and 5 bases at J, with 16 bases between the two ends. The CDR3 spells CATSSDGSAGETQYF. The DNA of the CDR3 is TGTGCCACCAGCAGTGACGGGAGTGCGGGCGAGACCCAGTACTTC.

This sequence joins TRBV19 and TRBJ1-5; a possible D gene is TRBD1 (5 bases). The CDR3 consists of 18 residues. The V gene's germline CDR1 is LNHDA and CDR2 SQIVND (reference sequence). V was pared by 10 bases and J by 0 bases, with 25 bases between. The CDR3 here is CATFDLKEGYGSNQPQHF. CDR3 DNA sequence: TGTGCCACCTTTGATCTGAAGGAGGGGTACGGTAGCAATCAGCCCCAGCATTTT.

The chain couples TRBV5-5 to TRBJ1-1, with D perhaps matching TRBD1 (6 bases). V lost 1 base and J lost 0, with 10 bases in between. Germline V gives CDR1 SGHKS, CDR2 YYEKEE (reference sequence). There are 15 residues in the CDR3. CDR3 in amino acids: CASSLFDRMNTEAFF. The CDR3 bases are TGTGCCAGCAGCTTGTTTGACAGGATGAACACTGAAGCTTTCTTT.

About this clone itself: It may be a read error: a sequence one base away is much more abundant. The genes are TRBV7-9 and TRBJ1-5, with D possibly being TRBD1 (6 bases). From germline, CDR1 is SEHNR and CDR2 FQNEAQ (reference sequence). With 4 bases removed from V and 2 bases from J, the gap between germline ends came to 6 bases. This CDR3 comprises 13 residues. The CDR3 here is CASSSGGNQPQHF. In DNA form, the CDR3 reads TGTGCCAGCAGCTCAGGGGGCAATCAGCCCCAGCATTTT.

This rearrangement joins TRBV11-1 to TRBJ1-1; D remains unclear. The CDR3 runs to 14 residues. From germline, CDR1 is SGHAT and CDR2 FQDESV (reference sequence). Trimming took 5 bases from V and 5 from J, leaving 15 bases between them. This chain's CDR3 is CASSRGKRATEAFF. CDR3 DNA: TGTGCCAGCAGCCGCGGGAAAAGGGCAACTGAAGCTTTCTTT.

This clone was seen only once. V usage is TRBV13 and J usage is TRBJ1-4; D call uncertain. Trimming removed 0 bases from V and 4 bases from J, with 6 bases in between. This CDR3 comprises 14 residues. From germline, CDR1 is PRHDT and CDR2 FYEKMQ (reference sequence). DNA for the CDR3: TGTGCCAGCAGCTTAGGACAAATTAATGAAAAACTGTTTTTT. It translates to CASSLGQINEKLFF.

V and J are TRBV30 and TRBJ2-2; a weak D match, TRBD1 (5 bases). The CDR3 extends over 15 amino acids. V was clipped by 0 bases and J by 5 bases, with 13 bases between them. Germline V gene lookup returns CDR1 GTSNPN and CDR2 SVGIG (reference sequence). The chain's CDR3 is CAWSVAGWETGELFF. The CDR3 nucleotides are TGTGCCTGGAGTGTGGCAGGGTGGGAAACCGGGGAGCTGTTTTTT.

This chain uses TRBV3-1 (or the pseudogene TRBV3-2) with TRBJ1-2; unclear D gene. The V and J ends lost 1 base and 6 bases respectively, with 15 bases between them. Germline-derived CDR1 and CDR2 are LGHDT and YNNKEL (reference sequence). CDR3 size: 15 residues. CDR3: CASSQGVGSADGYTF. CDR3 in DNA: TGTGCCAGCAGCCAAGGAGTAGGGAGCGCTGATGGCTACACCTTC.

The rearrangement joins TRBV4-1 to TRBJ2-1; D is perhaps TRBD2 (5 bases). Germline V gives CDR1 MGHRA, CDR2 YSYEKL. V was trimmed by 0 bases and J by 0 bases, leaving 12 bases between them. The CDR3 has 17 amino acids. The CDR3 region has the DNA TGCGCCAGCAGCCAAGATATGAGGGAGCGCTCCTACAATGAGCAGTTCTTC. It encodes CASSQDMRERSYNEQFF.

This clone was counted a single time. The chain couples TRBV4-1 to TRBJ1-1, with 9 bases fitting TRBD1. The V and J ends lost 1 base and 3 bases, in that order; junction bases with no gene match: 15. The CDR3 totals 19 residues. Germline values: CDR1 MGHRA, CDR2 YSYEKL. CDR3 nucleotide sequence: TGCGCCAGCAGCCAAGCCCTACTAACCGGGACAGGGCTTTACACTGAAGCTTTCTTT. It yields the protein CASSQALLTGTGLYTEAFF.

The V and J genes are TRBV6-4 and TRBJ2-2; 9 bases line up with TRBD1. Trimming took 2 bases from V and 3 from J; bases not matched to a gene: 4. CDR1 is MRHNA and CDR2 is SNTAGT in the germline V gene. The CDR3 contains 16 residues. CDR3 DNA sequence: TGTGCCAGCAGTGACGGGGACAGGGCTGACACCGGGGAGCTGTTTTTT. It specifies CASSDGDRADTGELFF.

This clone came up once. The chain carries TRBV30 and TRBJ1-5, with D unclear. The germline V gene has CDR1 GTSNPN and CDR2 SVGIG (reference sequence). The CDR3 has 14 amino acids. The V end lost 7 bases, the J end lost 2 bases, and 15 bases lay between the germline ends. This CDR3 is CAFTPSGGNQPQHF. In DNA form, the CDR3 reads TGTGCCTTCACCCCATCGGGAGGCAATCAGCCCCAGCATTTT.

This clone has just one count. The chain joins TRBV9 to TRBJ2-5; maybe TRBD1 (5 bases). Germline-derived CDR1 and CDR2 are SGDLS and YYNGEE. The CDR3 contains 15 residues. Trimming shortened V by 0 bases and J by 4 bases, and 13 bases separated the two germline ends. This CDR3 is CASSVGPQTAETQYF. DNA for the CDR3: TGTGCCAGCAGCGTAGGCCCCCAGACAGCAGAGACCCAGTACTTC. Using reference TRBV9 and TRBJ2-5 for the parts outside the CDR3, the full variable domain is DSGVTQTPKHLITATGQRVTLRCSPRSGDLSVYWYQQSLDQGLQFLIQYYNGEERAKGNILERFSAQQFPDLHSELNLSSLELGDSALYFCASSVGPQTAETQYFGPGTRLLVL.

The chain couples TRBV7-3 to TRBJ2-1; D possibly corresponds to TRBD1 (6 bases). The CDR3 covers 16 residues. The germline V and J ends were trimmed by 2 bases and 0 bases, with 11 bases remaining between them. Germline loops: CDR1 SGHTA, CDR2 FQGTGA. CDR3 bases: TGTGCCAGCAGCTTACGGGCAGGGGCCTCCTACAATGAGCAGTTCTTC. This encodes CASSLRAGASYNEQFF.

This clone was seen a few times. The V gene is TRBV6-1, the J gene TRBJ2-1; 11 bases align to TRBD1. The CDR3 totals 17 residues. Germline CDR1 and CDR2: MNHNS and SASEGT. The V segment lost 0 bases and the J segment 4 bases; nucleotides outside the gene matches: 5. CDR3 protein: CASSEAGGQGGYNEQFF. CDR3 DNA: TGTGCCAGCAGTGAAGCGGGGGGACAGGGGGGTTACAATGAGCAGTTCTTC.